What follows are 8 T cell receptor beta chains derived from one specimen sequenced in a study of a mutant IDH1 vaccine in newly diagnosed glioma. No antigens are known for them. The time point: week 47, end of study. The content of each vaccine dose was 300 ug of mutant IDH1 20-mer peptide, and topical imiquimod accompanied it. TCRdb's copy holds only in-frame clones and misses some; the assay was immunoSEQ multiplex PCR. The repertoire holds around 26,000 clones, with 82% as singletons. Sequenced here: PBMCs, sampled from a glioma patient whose treatment included an IDH1 peptide vaccine. Receptors were obtained from a man in his forties with glioma. Some clones in this sample may be carry-over from other donors' samples.

The V call is TRBV5-1, the J call TRBJ2-1; the match to TRBD1 covers 7 bases. Germline V gene lookup returns CDR1 SGHRS and CDR2 YFSETQ. V shed 4 bases and J 5 bases; nucleotides not matched to a gene: 9. The CDR3 totals 15 residues. The CDR3 loop reads CASSPRTGRHNEQFF. The CDR3 DNA reads TGCGCCAGCAGCCCGCGGACAGGCCGCCACAATGAGCAGTTCTTC.

This clone was found once. The chain couples TRBV6-1 to TRBJ2-1, with D tentatively TRBD2 (6 bases). V was trimmed by 6 bases and J by 8 bases, leaving 20 bases between them. The CDR3 length is 15 residues. CDR1 and CDR2 (germline): MNHNS, SASEGT. CDR3 region: CASRSYSGWSDEQFF. The CDR3 DNA follows: TGTGCCAGCAGGAGTTATAGCGGATGGTCTGATGAGCAGTTCTTC.

The chain has TRBV5-6 and TRBJ1-2; 7 bases fit TRBD1. Germline CDR1 reads SGHDT; CDR2 reads YYEEEE. Unmatched junction bases numbered 19, after V lost 4 bases and J lost 4 bases. This CDR3 region has 18 residues. CDR3 bases: TGTGCCAGCAGCCCCTTGCCTTGGAAATGGGGACAGAGCTATGGCTACACCTTC. Its translation: CASSPLPWKWGQSYGYTF.

This clone was recorded only once. The CDR3 DNA is TGTGCCAGCAGTTTCTCCCCTTTTGAAGGACACTACGAGCAGTACTTC. This gives the protein CASSFSPFEGHYEQYF. V and J are TRBV27 and TRBJ2-7, with D tentatively TRBD1 (5 bases). The CDR3 is made up of 16 amino acids. Germline CDR1 MNHEY, CDR2 SMNVEV (reference sequence). V gave up 3 bases and J gave up 3 bases, with 18 bases separating them.

CDR3 in DNA: TGTGCCAGCAGCTTCTACTCGGACAGGGGTTATCAGCCCCAGCATTTT. Translated: CASSFYSDRGYQPQHF. The J gene is TRBJ1-5, the V gene TRBV5-5; 9 bases line up with TRBD1. The germline V gene has CDR1 SGHKS and CDR2 YYEKEE (reference sequence). The J segment lost 5 bases and the V segment lost 2 bases, leaving 8 bases of the junction unmatched. This CDR3 comprises 16 residues.

The chain combines TRBV30 with TRBJ2-2, with a tentative D call TRBD1 (5 bases). The CDR3 runs to 13 residues. Trimming stripped 2 bases from V and 5 bases from J, with 9 bases between. Germline values: CDR1 GTSNPN, CDR2 SVGIG (reference sequence). The CDR3 here is CAWSFDRTGELFF. The CDR3, as DNA: TGTGCCTGGAGTTTCGACAGAACCGGGGAGCTGTTTTTT.

As concerns this clone: A read error may produce the germline difference seen at one junction end. The chain couples TRBV7-7 to TRBJ2-5; 7 nucleotides match TRBD2. Germline CDR1 reads SSHAT; CDR2 reads FNYEAQ (reference sequence). The CDR3 has 13 amino acids. CDR3 coding DNA: TGTGCTAGCAGCCATGGGGGGGGAGAGACCCAGTACTTC. This gives the protein CASSHGGGETQYF.

V gene TRBV19 combines with J gene TRBJ2-3; D might be TRBD1 (5 bases). CDR1 and CDR2 from the germline V gene are LNHDA and SQIVND (reference sequence). The CDR3 is 13 residues long. V was trimmed by 7 bases and J by 6 bases, leaving 14 bases between them. CDR3 residues: CASNPQGRDTQYF. The CDR3 nucleotides are TGTGCCAGTAATCCTCAGGGTAGGGATACGCAGTATTTT.